The rows below give T cell receptor beta chains drawn from one sample of a study of shared clonotypes between healthy human individuals. The protocol was immunoSEQ multiplex PCR, while the TCRdb copy is restricted to in-frame clones and leaves out a portion. Of 2,500,000 or so clones listed, roughly 90% are singletons. Source material: naive CD4+ T cells from PBMCs. These receptors originate from a man between 18 and 29 years old in good health. Some clones in this sample may be carry-over from other donors' samples. CDR3s include the opening cysteine and the closing phenylalanine or tryptophan. The order of the fields is CDR3 DNA, CDR3 protein, J gene, clone size, D gene, V gene. D genes are given only for firm matches. Only part of the rows carry a size: once, few, many, or a class if the clone is expanded.

CDR3nt: TGCGCCAGCAGCCAAGATCTTGAGACTAGCGCGCCCTACGAGCAGTACTTC; CDR3aa: CASSQDLETSAPYEQYF; j_gene: TRBJ2-7; abundance: .; d_gene: TRBD2; v_gene: TRBV4-1
CDR3nt: TGCGCCAGCAGCGGGGGACGGGGTTACACCGGGGAGCTGTTTTTT; CDR3aa: CASSGGRGYTGELFF; j_gene: TRBJ2-2; abundance: .; d_gene: .; v_gene: TRBV5-1
CDR3nt: TGTGCCAGCAGCCAAGGGGTCATGGGGAACAGGGGAGGCTACGAGCAGTACTTC; CDR3aa: CASSQGVMGNRGGYEQYF; j_gene: TRBJ2-7; abundance: .; d_gene: .; v_gene: TRBV14
CDR3nt: TGTGCCAGCAAAGGGGGGGTCTCGGTGACTAATGAAAAACTGTTTTTT; CDR3aa: CASKGGVSVTNEKLFF; j_gene: TRBJ1-4; abundance: .; d_gene: .; v_gene: TRBV28
CDR3nt: TGTGCCAGCAGCTTCGGGAACCAAGAGACCCAGTACTTC; CDR3aa: CASSFGNQETQYF; j_gene: TRBJ2-5; abundance: .; d_gene: .; v_gene: TRBV7-7
CDR3nt: TGTGCCAGCAGTCCTACAGGGGGCACCTACGTTCAGCCCCAGCATTTT; CDR3aa: CASSPTGGTYVQPQHF; j_gene: TRBJ1-5; abundance: .; d_gene: TRBD1; v_gene: TRBV27
CDR3nt: TGTGCCAGCAGTTTAATCGGGGGTTCAAACTATGGCTACACCTTC; CDR3aa: CASSLIGGSNYGYTF; j_gene: TRBJ1-2; abundance: .; d_gene: .; v_gene: TRBV28
CDR3nt: TGTGCCAGCAGCGCACAAACTGCTCTCGAGCAGTACTTC; CDR3aa: CASSAQTALEQYF; j_gene: TRBJ2-7; abundance: .; d_gene: .; v_gene: TRBV9
CDR3nt: TGTGCCAGCTCACCACCGTCGACAATTGAGCAGTTCTTC; CDR3aa: CASSPPSTIEQFF; j_gene: TRBJ2-1; abundance: .; d_gene: .; v_gene: TRBV18
CDR3nt: TGTGCCAGCAGCAAAGTAAACAGGGGACGGGCTGGCTACACCTTC; CDR3aa: CASSKVNRGRAGYTF; j_gene: TRBJ1-2; abundance: .; d_gene: .; v_gene: TRBV21-1
CDR3nt: TGCGCCAGCAGCCACCTTGGTTCTAGCACTGAAGCTTTCTTT; CDR3aa: CASSHLGSSTEAFF; j_gene: TRBJ1-1; abundance: .; d_gene: .; v_gene: TRBV4-3
CDR3nt: TGTGCCAGCAGTTTATTTCCACGGGGCTTT; CDR3aa: CASSLFPRGF; j_gene: TRBJ1-1; abundance: few; d_gene: .; v_gene: TRBV28
CDR3nt: TGTGCCAGCAGCCCGAGGAGGGTACAGAAGGACAATGAGCAGTTCTTC; CDR3aa: CASSPRRVQKDNEQFF; j_gene: TRBJ2-1; abundance: .; d_gene: .; v_gene: TRBV7-9
CDR3nt: TGTGCCAGCACGGGACAGGGGGCGCGGTGGGTTATGAACACTGAAGCTTTCTTT; CDR3aa: CASTGQGARWVMNTEAFF; j_gene: TRBJ1-1; abundance: .; d_gene: TRBD1; v_gene: TRBV28
CDR3nt: TGTGCCAGCAGTACAACTACAGGGGGCCTCCCAAAGACCCAGTACTTC; CDR3aa: CASSTTTGGLPKTQYF; j_gene: TRBJ2-5; abundance: .; d_gene: TRBD1; v_gene: TRBV25-1
CDR3nt: TGTGCCAGCAGCCAGCCCGGGACGGACTATGGCTACACCTTC; CDR3aa: CASSQPGTDYGYTF; j_gene: TRBJ1-2; abundance: .; d_gene: .; v_gene: TRBV11-2
CDR3nt: TGTGCCAGCAGTTACTTACAGGGGGCCTACACAGATACGCAGTATTTT; CDR3aa: CASSYLQGAYTDTQYF; j_gene: TRBJ2-3; abundance: .; d_gene: TRBD1; v_gene: TRBV6-6
CDR3nt: TGCAGTGCTAGGGAAGACACCTTC; CDR3aa: CSAREDTF; j_gene: TRBJ1-2; abundance: .; d_gene: .; v_gene: TRBV20-1
CDR3nt: TGTGCCAGCAGCTCGACAGAATCGAACACCGGGGAGCTGTTTTTT; CDR3aa: CASSSTESNTGELFF; j_gene: TRBJ2-2; abundance: .; d_gene: .; v_gene: TRBV5-4
CDR3nt: TGTGCCTGGAGAGCTGTCGGGGGGGGCGAGCAGTACTTC; CDR3aa: CAWRAVGGGEQYF; j_gene: TRBJ2-7; abundance: .; d_gene: TRBD2; v_gene: TRBV30
CDR3nt: TGTGCCAGCAGCCCCATAGCGGGTTCCTACAATGAGCAGTTCTTC; CDR3aa: CASSPIAGSYNEQFF; j_gene: TRBJ2-1; abundance: .; d_gene: TRBD2; v_gene: TRBV14
CDR3nt: TGTGCCAGCAGCGATACCGGGACAGGCATATACGAGCAGTACTTC; CDR3aa: CASSDTGTGIYEQYF; j_gene: TRBJ2-7; abundance: .; d_gene: TRBD1; v_gene: TRBV28
CDR3nt: TGCGCCAGCAGCTTGGGAGAAGTTAACACTGAAGCTTTCTTT; CDR3aa: CASSLGEVNTEAFF; j_gene: TRBJ1-1; abundance: .; d_gene: .; v_gene: TRBV5-1
CDR3nt: TGTGCCAGCAGTGGTGGCCACAGGGCCTGGGAGACCCAGTACTTC; CDR3aa: CASSGGHRAWETQYF; j_gene: TRBJ2-5; abundance: .; d_gene: .; v_gene: TRBV6-1
CDR3nt: TGTGCCAGCAGTTTATTGGCCGGGGAGCTGTTTTTT; CDR3aa: CASSLLAGELFF; j_gene: TRBJ2-2; abundance: .; d_gene: .; v_gene: TRBV27
CDR3nt: TGTGCCAGCAGTGGTAACAGGGGCCTTGTGTCGGACGAGCAGTACTTC; CDR3aa: CASSGNRGLVSDEQYF; j_gene: TRBJ2-7; abundance: .; d_gene: TRBD1; v_gene: TRBV28
CDR3nt: TGCAGCGTTGAATTGGGACAGGGGTTTCGGGGCTACACCTTC; CDR3aa: CSVELGQGFRGYTF; j_gene: TRBJ1-2; abundance: .; d_gene: TRBD1; v_gene: TRBV29-1
CDR3nt: TGTGCCAGCAGCTTTGGAGGTTACAATGAGCAGTTCTTC; CDR3aa: CASSFGGYNEQFF; j_gene: TRBJ2-1; abundance: .; d_gene: .; v_gene: TRBV11-2
CDR3nt: TGTGCCAGCAGTATAGGACGGGACAGGGGGTCCGAGCAGTACTTC; CDR3aa: CASSIGRDRGSEQYF; j_gene: TRBJ2-7; abundance: .; d_gene: TRBD1; v_gene: TRBV27
CDR3nt: TGTGCCAGCAGCTCAGGGGCCTTGGGGGGCTACACCTTC; CDR3aa: CASSSGALGGYTF; j_gene: TRBJ1-2; abundance: .; d_gene: .; v_gene: TRBV7-3
CDR3nt: TGTGCCAGCTCATCCGGGACAGGGGGCCATCAGCCCCAGCATTTT; CDR3aa: CASSSGTGGHQPQHF; j_gene: TRBJ1-5; abundance: .; d_gene: TRBD1; v_gene: TRBV18
CDR3nt: TGTGCCAGCAGCGTAGGGCAGCTAGCCAAAAACATTCAGTACTTC; CDR3aa: CASSVGQLAKNIQYF; j_gene: TRBJ2-4; abundance: .; d_gene: .; v_gene: TRBV9
CDR3nt: TGTGCCTGGACCCGCGGACAACGCTTCCCCTACAATGAGCAGTTCTTC; CDR3aa: CAWTRGQRFPYNEQFF; j_gene: TRBJ2-1; abundance: .; d_gene: .; v_gene: TRBV30
CDR3nt: TGTGCCAGCAGCGTAGAGGGGGACCCTTACGAGCAGTACTTC; CDR3aa: CASSVEGDPYEQYF; j_gene: TRBJ2-7; abundance: .; d_gene: .; v_gene: TRBV9
CDR3nt: TGTGCCAGCAGCTTGTGGGCTAGCGGGAACAATGAGCAGTTCTTC; CDR3aa: CASSLWASGNNEQFF; j_gene: TRBJ2-1; abundance: .; d_gene: TRBD2; v_gene: TRBV5-6
CDR3nt: TGCAGCGTTTCTGGCCGCTCCCACAATGAGCAGTTCTTC; CDR3aa: CSVSGRSHNEQFF; j_gene: TRBJ2-1; abundance: .; d_gene: .; v_gene: TRBV29-1
CDR3nt: TGCGCCAGCAGCTTGGCAGCGGGAGGGTCCGGGGGCTCCTACGAGCAGTACTTC; CDR3aa: CASSLAAGGSGGSYEQYF; j_gene: TRBJ2-7; abundance: .; d_gene: TRBD2; v_gene: TRBV5-1
CDR3nt: TGTGCCAGCAGTCGCAGGGATCTAATGGAGACCCAGTACTTC; CDR3aa: CASSRRDLMETQYF; j_gene: TRBJ2-5; abundance: .; d_gene: .; v_gene: TRBV28
CDR3nt: TGTGCCAGCAGCTGGAGGGGCAATGAGCAGTTCTTC; CDR3aa: CASSWRGNEQFF; j_gene: TRBJ2-1; abundance: .; d_gene: .; v_gene: TRBV11-3
CDR3nt: TGTGCCAGCAGTTGGGGAGGTGAGCAGTTCTTC; CDR3aa: CASSWGGEQFF; j_gene: TRBJ2-1; abundance: .; d_gene: .; v_gene: TRBV6-6
CDR3nt: TGTGCCAGCAGCACCCCCCAGCGGGGAGGGCCTAATGAAAAACTGTTTTTT; CDR3aa: CASSTPQRGGPNEKLFF; j_gene: TRBJ1-4; abundance: .; d_gene: .; v_gene: TRBV21-1
CDR3nt: TGCAGCATCGGCCCAGGGCCCGTAGGCACTGAAGCTTTCTTT; CDR3aa: CSIGPGPVGTEAFF; j_gene: TRBJ1-1; abundance: .; d_gene: .; v_gene: TRBV29-1
CDR3nt: TGTGCCAGCATCGGTCTCCTCGAAGAGACCCAGTACTTC; CDR3aa: CASIGLLEETQYF; j_gene: TRBJ2-5; abundance: .; d_gene: .; v_gene: TRBV28
CDR3nt: TGTGCCAGCAGCTTAAGGGACAGGAATGAAAAACTGTTTTTT; CDR3aa: CASSLRDRNEKLFF; j_gene: TRBJ1-4; abundance: .; d_gene: TRBD1; v_gene: TRBV7-9
CDR3nt: TGTGCCAGCAGCTTAGGACGGGAGCAGTTCTTC; CDR3aa: CASSLGREQFF; j_gene: TRBJ2-1; abundance: .; d_gene: .; v_gene: TRBV7-9
CDR3nt: TGTGCCAGCAGTTACTCAGCACTAGCGGGAGTCTACGAGCAGTACTTC; CDR3aa: CASSYSALAGVYEQYF; j_gene: TRBJ2-7; abundance: .; d_gene: TRBD2; v_gene: TRBV6-5
CDR3nt: TGTGCCAGCAGTTATGGAGGGGGCAGCTATGGCTACACCTTC; CDR3aa: CASSYGGGSYGYTF; j_gene: TRBJ1-2; abundance: .; d_gene: TRBD1; v_gene: TRBV6-5
CDR3nt: TGCGCCATCACCAGGGGGTCGGGCTACGAGCAGTACTTC; CDR3aa: CAITRGSGYEQYF; j_gene: TRBJ2-7; abundance: .; d_gene: TRBD1; v_gene: TRBV10-1
CDR3nt: TGTGCCAGCAGCTTAGAGGGACAGATCTATGGCTACACCTTC; CDR3aa: CASSLEGQIYGYTF; j_gene: TRBJ1-2; abundance: .; d_gene: TRBD1; v_gene: TRBV7-2
CDR3nt: TGCGCCAGCAGTCAATCGGTTCCGTGGAAGAAAAACATTCAGTACTTC; CDR3aa: CASSQSVPWKKNIQYF; j_gene: TRBJ2-4; abundance: .; d_gene: .; v_gene: TRBV23-1
CDR3nt: TGTGCCAGCAGCCACCTAGGACAGGGTAGCTACGAGCAGTACTTC; CDR3aa: CASSHLGQGSYEQYF; j_gene: TRBJ2-7; abundance: .; d_gene: TRBD1; v_gene: TRBV14
CDR3nt: TGTGCCAGCAGTGAACGGTCCGGGGCCGGGCCCCAGTACTTC; CDR3aa: CASSERSGAGPQYF; j_gene: TRBJ2-5; abundance: .; d_gene: .; v_gene: TRBV2
CDR3nt: TGTGCCAGCAAAGGCGGCACAGATACGCAGTATTTT; CDR3aa: CASKGGTDTQYF; j_gene: TRBJ2-3; abundance: .; d_gene: .; v_gene: TRBV9
CDR3nt: TGTGCCAGCAGCTTTGTAAGCGGGAGGGTCAATGAGCAGTTCTTC; CDR3aa: CASSFVSGRVNEQFF; j_gene: TRBJ2-1; abundance: .; d_gene: TRBD2; v_gene: TRBV11-2
CDR3nt: TGTGCCAGCAGTGGACTGAACAATCAGCCCCAGCATTTT; CDR3aa: CASSGLNNQPQHF; j_gene: TRBJ1-5; abundance: .; d_gene: .; v_gene: TRBV2